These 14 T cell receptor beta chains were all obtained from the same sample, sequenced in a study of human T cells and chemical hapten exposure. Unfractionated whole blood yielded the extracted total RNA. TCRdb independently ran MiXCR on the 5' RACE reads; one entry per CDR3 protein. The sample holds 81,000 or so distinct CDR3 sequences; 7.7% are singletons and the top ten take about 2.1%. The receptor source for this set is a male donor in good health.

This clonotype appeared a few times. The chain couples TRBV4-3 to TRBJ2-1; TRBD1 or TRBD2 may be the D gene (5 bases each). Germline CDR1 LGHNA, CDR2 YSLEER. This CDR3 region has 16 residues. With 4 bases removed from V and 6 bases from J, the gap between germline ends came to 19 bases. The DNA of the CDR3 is TGCGCCAGCAGCCCTACATTCAACGAGGGGTTCAATGAGCAGTTCTTC. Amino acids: CASSPTFNEGFNEQFF.

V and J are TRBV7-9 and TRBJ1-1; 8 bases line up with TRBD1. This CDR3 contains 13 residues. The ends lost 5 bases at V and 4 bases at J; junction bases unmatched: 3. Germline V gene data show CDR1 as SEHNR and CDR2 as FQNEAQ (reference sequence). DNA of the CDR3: TGTGCCAGCAGCACCAGGGGGCCCACTGAAGCTTTCTTT. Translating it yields CASSTRGPTEAFF.

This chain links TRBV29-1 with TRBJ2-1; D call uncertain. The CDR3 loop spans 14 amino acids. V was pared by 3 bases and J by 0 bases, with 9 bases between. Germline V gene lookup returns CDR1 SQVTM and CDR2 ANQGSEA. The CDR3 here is CSVENSFSYNEQFF. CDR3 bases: TGCAGCGTTGAGAACAGTTTCTCCTACAATGAGCAGTTCTTC.

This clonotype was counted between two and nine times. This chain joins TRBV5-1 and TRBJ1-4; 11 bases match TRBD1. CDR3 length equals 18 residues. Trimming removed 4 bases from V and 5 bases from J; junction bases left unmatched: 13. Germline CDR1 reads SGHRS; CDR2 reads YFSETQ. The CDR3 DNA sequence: TGCGCCAGCAGCCCTGGACAGGGGGCGGCAGGACTAAATGAAAAACTGTTTTTT. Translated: CASSPGQGAAGLNEKLFF.

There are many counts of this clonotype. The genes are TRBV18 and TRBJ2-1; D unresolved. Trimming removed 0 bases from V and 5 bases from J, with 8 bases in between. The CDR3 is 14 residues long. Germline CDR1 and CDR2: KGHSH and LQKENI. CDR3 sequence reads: CASSPPSENNEQFF. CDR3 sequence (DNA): TGTGCCAGCTCACCACCGTCCGAAAACAATGAGCAGTTCTTC.

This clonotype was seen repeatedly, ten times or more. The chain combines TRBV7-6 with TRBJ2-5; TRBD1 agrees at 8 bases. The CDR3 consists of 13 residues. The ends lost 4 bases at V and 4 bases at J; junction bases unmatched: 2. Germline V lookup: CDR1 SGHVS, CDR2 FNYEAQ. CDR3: CASSSDRVETQYF. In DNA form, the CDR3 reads TGTGCCAGCAGCTCGGACAGGGTAGAGACCCAGTACTTC.

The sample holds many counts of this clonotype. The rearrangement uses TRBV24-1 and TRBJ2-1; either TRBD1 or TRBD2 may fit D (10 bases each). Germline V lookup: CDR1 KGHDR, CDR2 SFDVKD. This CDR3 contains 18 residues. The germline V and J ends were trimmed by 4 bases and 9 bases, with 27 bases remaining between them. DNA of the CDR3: TGTGCCACCAGTGAGGGACAGGGGAAGAGGACTAGCGGCAGTGAGCAGTTCTTC. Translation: CATSEGQGKRTSGSEQFF.

The CDR3 region is CASSYRTGNYGYTF. The DNA for the CDR3 is TGTGCCAGCAGTTACCGGACAGGCAACTATGGCTACACCTTC. This chain connects TRBV6-5 to TRBJ1-2; 7 bases match TRBD1. The CDR3 is 14 amino acids. The germline V gene encodes CDR1 MNHEY and CDR2 SVGAGI. The V and J ends lost 2 bases and 2 bases, in that order; junction bases with no gene match: 2.

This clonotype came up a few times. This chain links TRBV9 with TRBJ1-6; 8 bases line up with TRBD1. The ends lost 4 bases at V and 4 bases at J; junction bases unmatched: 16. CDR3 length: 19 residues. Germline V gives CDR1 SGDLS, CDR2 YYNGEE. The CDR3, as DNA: TGTGCCAGCAGCCCCACCCAGGTATTCGGGACAGGTTATAATTCACCCCTCCACTTT. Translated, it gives CASSPTQVFGTGYNSPLHF.

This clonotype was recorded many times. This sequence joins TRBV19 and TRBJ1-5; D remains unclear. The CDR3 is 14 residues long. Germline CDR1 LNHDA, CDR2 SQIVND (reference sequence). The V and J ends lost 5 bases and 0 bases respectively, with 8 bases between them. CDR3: CASSPEGSNQPQHF. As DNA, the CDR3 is TGTGCCAGTAGTCCCGAAGGTAGCAATCAGCCCCAGCATTTT.

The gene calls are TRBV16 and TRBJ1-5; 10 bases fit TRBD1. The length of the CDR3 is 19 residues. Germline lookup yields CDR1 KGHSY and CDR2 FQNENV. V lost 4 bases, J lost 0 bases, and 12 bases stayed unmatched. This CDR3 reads CASSPPLTGGLVSNQPQHF. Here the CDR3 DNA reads TGTGCCAGCAGCCCTCCACTGACAGGGGGCTTGGTTAGCAATCAGCCCCAGCATTTT.

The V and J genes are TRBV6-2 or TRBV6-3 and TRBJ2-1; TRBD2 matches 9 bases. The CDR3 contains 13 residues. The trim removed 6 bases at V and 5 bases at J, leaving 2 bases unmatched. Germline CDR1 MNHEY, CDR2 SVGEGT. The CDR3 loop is CASRGTSNNEQFF. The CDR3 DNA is TGTGCCAGCAGGGGGACTAGCAACAATGAGCAGTTCTTC.

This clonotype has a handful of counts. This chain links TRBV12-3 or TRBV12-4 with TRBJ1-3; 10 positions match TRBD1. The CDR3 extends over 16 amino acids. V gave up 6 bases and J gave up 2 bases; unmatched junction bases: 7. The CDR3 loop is CASSLTGGGPGNTIYF. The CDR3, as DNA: TGTGCCAGCAGCCTGACAGGGGGCGGCCCTGGAAACACCATATATTTT.

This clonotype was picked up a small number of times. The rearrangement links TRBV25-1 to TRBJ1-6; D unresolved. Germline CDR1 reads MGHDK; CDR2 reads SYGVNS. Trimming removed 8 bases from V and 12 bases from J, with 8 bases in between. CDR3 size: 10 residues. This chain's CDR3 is CASVHGPLHF. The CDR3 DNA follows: TGTGCCAGCGTTCACGGACCCCTCCACTTT. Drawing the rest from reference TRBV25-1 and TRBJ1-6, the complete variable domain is EADIYQTPRYLVIGTGKKITLECSQTMGHDKMYWYQQDPGMELHLIHYSYGVNSTEKGDLSSESTVSRIRTEHFPLTLESARPSHTSQYLCASVHGPLHFGNGTRLTVT.